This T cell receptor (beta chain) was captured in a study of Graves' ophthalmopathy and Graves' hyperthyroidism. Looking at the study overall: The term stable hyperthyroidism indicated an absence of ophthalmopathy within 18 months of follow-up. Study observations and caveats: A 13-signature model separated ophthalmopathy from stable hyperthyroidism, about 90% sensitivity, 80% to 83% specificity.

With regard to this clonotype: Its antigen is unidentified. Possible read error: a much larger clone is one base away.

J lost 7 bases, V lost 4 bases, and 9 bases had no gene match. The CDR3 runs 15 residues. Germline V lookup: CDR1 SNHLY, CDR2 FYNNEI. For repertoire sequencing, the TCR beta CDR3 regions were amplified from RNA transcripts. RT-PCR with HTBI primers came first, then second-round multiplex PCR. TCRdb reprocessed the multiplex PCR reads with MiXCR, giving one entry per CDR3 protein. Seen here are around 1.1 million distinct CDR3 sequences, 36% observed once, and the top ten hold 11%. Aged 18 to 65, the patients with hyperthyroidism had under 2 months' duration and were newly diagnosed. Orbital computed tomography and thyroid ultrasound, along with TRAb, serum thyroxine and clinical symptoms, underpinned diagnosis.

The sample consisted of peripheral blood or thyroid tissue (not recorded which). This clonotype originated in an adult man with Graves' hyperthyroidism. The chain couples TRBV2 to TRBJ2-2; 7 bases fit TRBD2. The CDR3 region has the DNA TGTGCCAGCAGTGTGGGGCTAGCGGCCATCGGGGAGCTGTTTTTT. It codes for CASSVGLAAIGELFF.